One and the same sample provided the 25 T cell receptor beta chains below, sequenced in a study of blood T cell repertoires in COVID-19. Some clones are missing from TCRdb's copy, which holds only in-frame ones; the method was immunoSEQ multiplex PCR. The sample includes just under 95,000 clones, around 80% of them seen just once. The sequenced sample was peripheral blood. Source of these receptors: a human donor in a cohort sampled during active COVID-19.

Only a few counts were recorded for this clone. This chain joins TRBV6-4 and TRBJ2-2; D gene unclear. The ends were cut back, 7 bases at V and 4 bases at J, with 13 bases in the middle. Germline loops: CDR1 MRHNA, CDR2 SNTAGT. There are 14 residues in the CDR3. The CDR3 DNA follows: TGTGCCAGCACCCCTACCCCGGGCACCGGGGAGCTGTTTTTT. Translating it yields CASTPTPGTGELFF.

Turning to this clone: The identical CDR3 is also encoded by other nucleotide sequences in the sample. The V and J genes are TRBV27 and TRBJ2-7; D gene ambiguous. Germline V lookup: CDR1 MNHEY, CDR2 SMNVEV (reference sequence). Trimming shortened V by 5 bases and J by 0 bases, and 8 bases separated the two germline ends. This CDR3 region has 13 residues. The CDR3 nucleotides are TGTGCCAGCAGTCTTGACACCTCCTACGAGCAGTACTTC. Protein product: CASSLDTSYEQYF.

This chain uses TRBV10-2 with TRBJ2-5; 11 nucleotides match TRBD1. The length of the CDR3 is 17 residues. The germline V gene has CDR1 WSHSY and CDR2 SAAADI. The junction had 13 bases not matched to a gene; V was cut back by 5 bases and J by 5 bases. The CDR3 DNA reads TGCGCCAGCAGTTCACCAAGGAGGACAGGGGGCAGTGAGACCCAGTACTTC. This sequence encodes CASSSPRRTGGSETQYF.

The CDR3 bases are TGTGCCAGCAGCTGGGGCAGGGGGCTGAATCAGCCCCAGCATTTT. Protein: CASSWGRGLNQPQHF. The rearrangement links TRBV6-5 to TRBJ1-5; TRBD1 agrees at 8 bases. CDR1 is MNHEY and CDR2 is SVGAGI in the germline V gene. This CDR3 spans 15 amino acids. V shed 6 bases and J 4 bases; nucleotides not matched to a gene: 8.

The V and J genes are TRBV18 and TRBJ1-2, with TRBD1 identical over 8 bases. The ends lost 3 bases at V and 4 bases at J; junction bases unmatched: 1. Germline CDR1 reads KGHSH; CDR2 reads LQKENI. The CDR3 length is 13 residues. The CDR3 DNA reads TGTGCCAGCTCACCCGACAGGGGCTATGGCTACACCTTC. This codes for CASSPDRGYGYTF.

This chain joins TRBV3-1 (or the pseudogene TRBV3-2) and TRBJ2-7, with 9 bases matching TRBD1. The V segment lost 4 bases and the J segment 7 bases; nucleotides outside the gene matches: 8. There are 14 residues in the CDR3. CDR1 is LGHDT and CDR2 is YNNKEL in the germline V gene (reference sequence). The CDR3 loop is CASSLGTGSGEQYF. The DNA for the CDR3 is TGTGCCAGCAGCCTTGGGACAGGGAGCGGGGAGCAGTACTTC.

V and J are TRBV2 and TRBJ2-5; tentatively, D is TRBD2 (5 bases). Germline lookup yields CDR1 SNHLY and CDR2 FYNNEI. Trimming pared 3 bases from V and 5 bases from J, leaving 16 bases between. The CDR3 extends over 15 amino acids. The CDR3 coding sequence is TGTGCCAGCAGTGACCCGAGCGGCCGAGGGGAGACCCAGTACTTC. Amino acids: CASSDPSGRGETQYF.

V is TRBV19 and J is TRBJ2-7; 15 bases fit TRBD2. J was trimmed by 2 bases and V by 9 bases; bases with no gene match: 11. The length of the CDR3 is 17 residues. Germline CDR1 reads LNHDA; CDR2 reads SQIVND (reference sequence). CDR3 amino acids: CASTPGLAGGRTYEQYF. CDR3 DNA sequence: TGTGCCAGCACCCCGGGACTAGCGGGAGGCCGAACCTACGAGCAGTACTTC.

This chain uses TRBV3-1 (or the pseudogene TRBV3-2) with TRBJ1-2; 9 nucleotides align to TRBD1. The J segment lost 6 bases and the V segment lost 2 bases, leaving 16 bases of the junction unmatched. This CDR3 contains 18 residues. The germline CDR1 and CDR2 sequences are LGHDT and YNNKEL (reference sequence). This CDR3 is CASSQRSTGGLSSDGYTF. The CDR3 DNA follows: TGTGCCAGCAGCCAAAGATCGACAGGGGGTTTATCGAGCGATGGCTACACCTTC.

V usage is TRBV14 and J usage is TRBJ1-6, with 7 bases identical to TRBD1. From germline, CDR1 is SGHDN and CDR2 FVKESK. The CDR3 has 15 amino acids. The V segment lost 4 bases and the J segment 7 bases; nucleotides outside the gene matches: 7. CDR3 amino acids: CASSPLDRLNSPLHF. The CDR3 coding sequence is TGTGCCAGCAGCCCCCTGGACAGGCTAAATTCACCCCTCCACTTT.

V gene TRBV18 combines with J gene TRBJ1-1; tentative D call: TRBD1 (5 bases). This CDR3 has 15 residues. The V end lost 3 bases, the J end lost 2 bases, and 13 bases lay between the germline ends. Germline CDR1 KGHSH, CDR2 LQKENI. This chain's CDR3 is CASSPLGVPNTEAFF. The CDR3 region has the DNA TGTGCCAGCTCACCCCTAGGGGTCCCAAACACTGAAGCTTTCTTT.

The chain is built from TRBV23-1 and TRBJ1-2, with 9 bases fitting TRBD1. TRBV23-1 is an ORF; its function is uncertain. The ends lost 6 bases at V and 4 bases at J; junction bases unmatched: 9. The CDR3 spans 15 residues. CDR3 protein: CASRHAGQGRYGYTF. The CDR3 bases are TGCGCCAGCAGACACGCGGGACAGGGCCGCTATGGCTACACCTTC.

The rearrangement uses TRBV9 and TRBJ2-4, with TRBD2 as a possible D gene (5 bases). Between the trimmed V and J ends, which lost 4 bases and 1 base, there was a span of 18 bases. Germline V gene data show CDR1 as SGDLS and CDR2 as YYNGEE. The CDR3 has 17 amino acids. The CDR3 DNA is TGTGCCAGCAGCCCAAGAGGAGGTCTTTCGGCCAAAAACATTCAGTACTTC. It encodes CASSPRGGLSAKNIQYF.

The chain joins TRBV18 to TRBJ1-1; D is ambiguous. There are 13 residues in the CDR3. Germline values: CDR1 KGHSH, CDR2 LQKENI. V lost 3 bases to trimming and J lost 4 bases, with 9 bases between them. CDR3 sequence: CASSPERSTEAFF. DNA of the CDR3: TGTGCCAGCTCACCCGAACGGAGCACTGAAGCTTTCTTT.

The chain joins TRBV11-3 to TRBJ2-2; 10 nucleotides line up with TRBD2. The J segment lost 3 bases and the V segment lost 6 bases, leaving 7 bases of the junction unmatched. The CDR3 consists of 16 residues. CDR1 is SGHNT and CDR2 is YENEEA in the germline V gene. The CDR3 region has the DNA TGTGCCAGCAGGCCGAGCGGGAGGGCAGACACCGGGGAGCTGTTTTTT. Encoded protein: CASRPSGRADTGELFF.

The CDR3 is CASRDRDSSYEQYF. The CDR3 DNA reads as TGCGCCAGCAGGGACCGGGACAGCTCCTACGAGCAGTACTTC. This chain uses TRBV10-2 with TRBJ2-7, with 7 bases identical to TRBD1. With 6 bases clipped from V and 0 bases from J, the junction kept 5 bases outside the gene matches. The CDR3 has 14 amino acids. Germline assignment: CDR1 WSHSY and CDR2 SAAADI.

V usage is TRBV28 and J usage is TRBJ1-2; the match to TRBD1 covers 9 bases. V was pared by 6 bases and J by 8 bases, with 10 bases of the junction left unmatched. This CDR3 region has 14 residues. Per germline, CDR1 MDHEN and CDR2 SYDVKM. CDR3 amino acids: CASSHGDRVMGYTF. In DNA form, the CDR3 reads TGTGCCAGCAGCCATGGGGACAGGGTGATGGGCTACACCTTC.

A single count supports this clone. This chain joins TRBV5-1 and TRBJ2-5; the D is unclear. V dropped 4 bases and J dropped 0 bases, with 10 bases sitting between them. This CDR3 has 14 amino acids. In germline, CDR1 is SGHRS, CDR2 YFSETQ. The CDR3 loop is CASSPQQDQETQYF. The CDR3 DNA is TGCGCCAGCAGCCCCCAGCAGGACCAAGAGACCCAGTACTTC.

This chain joins TRBV7-2 and TRBJ2-5; D is possibly TRBD1 (5 bases). This CDR3 is 14 amino acids long. Germline V lookup: CDR1 SGHTA, CDR2 FQGNSA. The V end lost 1 base, the J end lost 6 bases, and 12 bases lay between the germline ends. The CDR3 DNA follows: TGTGCCAGCAGCTTAGAGGGGTCTCGCCAGACCCAGTACTTC. Translated, it gives CASSLEGSRQTQYF.

The count of this clone is one. The CDR3: CASSQRRDRGNEQYF. The DNA of the CDR3 is TGTGCCAGCAGCCAAAGACGGGACAGGGGAAACGAGCAGTACTTC. V and J are TRBV14 and TRBJ2-7, with 10 bases fitting TRBD1. The CDR3 spans 15 residues. From germline, CDR1 is SGHDN and CDR2 FVKESK. The ends lost 2 bases at V and 5 bases at J; junction bases unmatched: 6.

V and J are TRBV7-9 and TRBJ1-2; D is perhaps TRBD1 (6 bases). Trimming took 5 bases from V and 3 from J, leaving 7 bases between them. Looked up from germline, CDR1 is SEHNR and CDR2 is FQNEAQ (reference sequence). This CDR3 contains 12 residues. CDR3: CASSRQDYGYTF. The CDR3 DNA reads as TGTGCCAGCAGCCGACAGGACTATGGCTACACCTTC.

CDR3 loop: CASSRIGRGPTGELFF. Here the CDR3 DNA reads TGTGCCAGCAGCCGGATAGGGAGAGGGCCAACCGGGGAGCTGTTTTTT. The V gene is TRBV3-1 (or the pseudogene TRBV3-2), the J gene TRBJ2-2; weak D call: TRBD2 (5 bases). CDR3 size: 16 residues. Trimming left V 4 bases short and J 5 bases short, with 17 bases between. Germline loops: CDR1 LGHDT, CDR2 YNNKEL (reference sequence).

The chain combines TRBV7-9 with TRBJ1-3, with 9 bases that match TRBD1. This CDR3 contains 14 residues. V was clipped by 5 bases and J by 3 bases; unmatched bases: 2. The germline CDR1 and CDR2 sequences are SEHNR and FQNEAQ (reference sequence). The DNA for the CDR3 is TGTGCCAGCAGCCGGGACAGGGTTGGAAACACCATATATTTT. It translates to CASSRDRVGNTIYF.

V is TRBV29-1 and J is TRBJ1-1; 7 positions agree with TRBD1. The ends lost 7 bases at V and 4 bases at J; junction bases unmatched: 3. Germline V gives CDR1 SQVTM, CDR2 ANQGSEA. The CDR3 sequence is 11 residues long. The CDR3 protein is CSAYRGTEAFF. The CDR3 DNA sequence: TGCAGCGCGTACAGGGGCACTGAAGCTTTCTTT.

The chain links TRBV7-8 to TRBJ2-7; D may be TRBD1 (6 bases). V was trimmed by 0 bases and J by 6 bases, leaving 24 bases between them. The CDR3 loop spans 18 amino acids. Germline assignment: CDR1 SGHVS and CDR2 FQNEAQ. The CDR3 DNA sequence: TGTGCCAGCAGCTTAGCGCCACGGGGAACAGGGCGGACGGGCGAGCAGTACTTC. It codes for CASSLAPRGTGRTGEQYF.